This is a list of T cell receptor beta chains from one sample in a study of response to subunit inactivated influenza vaccine. TCRdb used MiXCR to reprocess the RT-PCR reads, holding one entry per CDR3 protein. In the table there are some 570,000 distinct CDR3 sequences, roughly 10% of which are singletons. The data were also submitted as part of a second study, on T cells expressing NK-cell markers.

The starting material was PBMCs from blood, obtained on the day of vaccination. Source of these receptors: a man aged 50 to 60 who received an inactivated influenza vaccine. Each CDR3 is given with its conserved first and last residue. D genes are given only for firm matches. Expanded clones get a size class; other rows say once, few or many, or leave the size out.

J gene | V gene | clone size | D gene | CDR3 protein | CDR3 DNA
TRBJ2-3 | TRBV12-3/TRBV12-4 | . | TRBD1 | CASSFHRGLFTDTQYF | TGTGCCAGCAGTTTTCACAGGGGGCTTTTCACAGATACGCAGTATTTT
TRBJ2-3 | TRBV29-1 | . | . | CSAVGTAGEDTQYF | TGCAGCGCCGTGGGGACAGCGGGCGAAGATACGCAGTATTTT
TRBJ1-5 | TRBV20-1 | . | . | CSAGVGTNQPQHF | TGCAGTGCGGGAGTGGGGACCAATCAGCCCCAGCATTTT
TRBJ2-5 | TRBV12-3/TRBV12-4 | few | . | CASSLGPGSETQYF | TGTGCCAGCAGTTTAGGTCCAGGGAGCGAGACCCAGTACTTC
TRBJ1-4 | TRBV3-1 | many | . | CASSSGRRYTTNEKLFF | TGTGCCAGCAGCTCCGGCAGACGATATACAACTAATGAAAAACTGTTTTTT
TRBJ2-7 | TRBV12-3/TRBV12-4 | . | TRBD1 | CASSLKAGGYYEQYF | TGTGCCAGCAGTTTGAAGGCAGGGGGCTACTACGAGCAGTACTTC
TRBJ2-5 | TRBV7-9 | few | . | CASSATGQETQYF | TGTGCCAGCAGCGCGACAGGACAAGAGACCCAGTACTTC
TRBJ2-5 | TRBV9 | few | . | CASSVRGGETQYF | TGTGCCAGCAGCGTCAGGGGCGGCGAGACCCAGTACTTC
TRBJ2-2 | TRBV4-3 | . | . | CASSQDRLTGSFTGELFF | TGCGCCAGCAGCCAAGACCGGTTGACAGGTTCTTTCACCGGGGAGCTGTTTTTT
TRBJ2-7 | TRBV27 | many | TRBD2 | CASSFRLAGTVSYEQYF | TGTGCCAGCAGTTTTCGGCTAGCGGGGACGGTCTCCTACGAGCAGTACTTC
TRBJ2-2 | TRBV5-4 | . | TRBD1 | CASSLGQGKTTGELFF | TGTGCCAGCAGCTTGGGACAGGGGAAGACCACCGGGGAGCTGTTTTTT
TRBJ2-1 | TRBV5-1 | many | . | CASSLVPAGDEQFF | TGCGCCAGCAGCTTGGTCCCCGCGGGCGATGAGCAGTTCTTC
TRBJ2-2 | TRBV28 | . | TRBD2 | CASSISGLAGTGELFF | TGTGCCAGCAGCATCTCCGGGCTAGCGGGAACCGGGGAGCTGTTTTTT
TRBJ2-3 | TRBV12-3/TRBV12-4 | few | . | CASSLEEITDTQYF | TGTGCCAGCAGTTTGGAAGAAATCACAGATACGCAGTATTTT
TRBJ2-1 | TRBV20-1 | few | TRBD2 | CSAREGLMNEQFF | TGCAGTGCCCGGGAGGGCCTTATGAATGAGCAGTTCTTC
TRBJ2-5 | TRBV12-3/TRBV12-4 | few | TRBD2 | CASTLGASGGETQYF | TGTGCCAGCACCCTCGGGGCTAGCGGGGGAGAGACCCAGTACTTC
TRBJ2-3 | TRBV4-1 | few | TRBD2 | CASSHNPGTSGRVDTQYF | TGCGCCAGCAGCCACAATCCCGGGACTAGCGGGAGGGTGGATACGCAGTATTTT
TRBJ2-6 | TRBV7-2 | . | . | CASSLGRASSGANVLTF | TGTGCCAGCAGCTTAGGGCGTGCTAGCTCTGGGGCCAACGTCCTGACTTTC
TRBJ2-3 | TRBV28 | . | . | CASGDIFQGPGTDTQYF | TGTGCCAGCGGAGATATCTTTCAGGGGCCAGGAACAGATACGCAGTATTTT
TRBJ1-2 | TRBV27 | . | . | CASSLHGHDVSGSGGYTF | TGTGCCAGCAGCCTACATGGACACGACGTGTCTGGATCGGGCGGCTACACCTTC
TRBJ2-7 | TRBV6-5 | . | TRBD2 | CASSYEAGGTYEQYF | TGTGCCAGCAGTTACGAGGCGGGAGGGACCTACGAGCAGTACTTC
TRBJ2-1 | TRBV9 | . | . | CASSVESSSSYNEQFF | TGTGCCAGCAGCGTAGAGAGTAGCTCCTCCTACAATGAGCAGTTCTTC
TRBJ2-7 | TRBV6-2/TRBV6-3 | many | . | CASSTGGSSWRAHEQYF | TGTGCCAGCAGTACCGGGGGCTCTAGCTGGAGGGCCCACGAGCAGTACTTC